This record looks at one T cell receptor (beta chain) sequence and its context. This clonotype has a single count. The specificity of this receptor is unknown. Base qualities are not provided; no much larger clone lies one nucleotide away. Library creation used PCR. The run used an Illumina HiSeq 2500. To reduce PCR and sequencing biases, unique molecular identifiers were built into the TCR beta cDNA libraries. Some 500,000 cDNA molecules were obtained per 1 to 10 million input T cells, so each molecule approximated one T cell. The patient libraries were prepared and sequenced using the same protocol as the earlier healthy control dataset. Samples belonging to the same batch were prepared together, multiplexed and sequenced on a shared HiSeq lane. The authors' analysis ran thus. MIGEC was used to process the raw barcoded reads, and molecular identifier groups with only a single read were discarded before consensus assembly and CDR3 extraction. Clonotype tables were post-analysed with VDJtools, normalizing diversity by down-sampling all datasets to the smallest sample size. To correct batch-related cross-sample contamination, repertoire overlap clustering matched CDR3 amino acid sequences but not nucleotide sequences. Using fastp trimming at Q25 and MiXCR clonotype assembly, TCRdb reanalyzed the public sequencing data and kept in-frame beta chains. For every CDR3 protein sequence, its rows merge into one entry that carries the most common genes and DNA. The V and J calls follow TCRdb's processing rather than the paper's. This sample comprises about 820,000 distinct CDR3 sequences, approximately 50% of them detected only once. Roughly 4.4% of the sample belongs to the ten largest clones.

The data were taken from a study of post-analysis software for immune sequencing data (dated by TCRdb to the mid-2010s). With respect to the entire study: Disease courses on record covered relapsing-remitting, secondary progressive and progressive-relapsing multiple sclerosis, though some patients had no subtype annotation. A subset of samples was prepared in parallel using single-end sample barcoding, then pooled and co-amplified after Illumina adapter ligation. The multiple sclerosis patient repertoires were compared with 10 to 12 previously published healthy control repertoires from donors aged 6 to 25 years. Study-level results and caveats: The control group was slightly older than the multiple sclerosis patient group. Significantly lower normalized Chao1 diversity was found in multiple sclerosis patients than in controls, suggesting substantial peripheral T-cell clonal expansion. Direct clustering with F measure revealed strong co-clustering of samples prepared in the same batch, which led to a batch-effect correction. Significantly higher frequencies in patients than in controls were found for a few TRBV segments, including TRBV5-6, TRBV5-1 and TRBV20-1.

To demonstrate the VDJtools post-analysis software, TCR beta repertoires were profiled from the peripheral blood of over ten young patients with multiple sclerosis. The multiple sclerosis patients were children and adolescents between about 6 and 15 years of age. Per the germline V gene (reference sequence), LNHNV is the CDR1 and YYDKDF is the CDR2. V trim: 5 bases; J trim: 5 bases; unmatched bases: 5. Inclusive of the bounding cysteine and phenylalanine, the CDR3 is 13 residues long. CDR3 DNA is the only sequence kept; it has 39 bases, read in frame from the first base. The receptor's source is a girl between 10 and 17 years old with multiple sclerosis. Here the chain combines TRBV15 and TRBJ2-7; 8 junctional bases match TRBD2. The sample comprised blood. Here the CDR3 is given as CATSVRGGNEQYF. The DNA reads as follows: TGTGCCACCAGCGTACGGGGGGGTAACGAGCAGTACTTC.